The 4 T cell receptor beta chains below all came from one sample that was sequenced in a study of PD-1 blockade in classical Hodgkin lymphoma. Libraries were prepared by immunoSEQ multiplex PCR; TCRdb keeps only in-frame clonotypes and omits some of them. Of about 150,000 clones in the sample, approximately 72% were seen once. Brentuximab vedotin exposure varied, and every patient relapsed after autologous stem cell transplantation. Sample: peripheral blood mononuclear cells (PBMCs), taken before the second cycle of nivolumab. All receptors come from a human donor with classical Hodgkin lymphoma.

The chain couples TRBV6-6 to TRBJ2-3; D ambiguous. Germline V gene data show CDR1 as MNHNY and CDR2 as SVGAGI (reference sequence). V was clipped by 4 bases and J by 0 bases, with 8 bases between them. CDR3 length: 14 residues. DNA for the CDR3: TGTGCCAGCAGTTGGACCTCTAGCACAGATACGCAGTATTTT. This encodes CASSWTSSTDTQYF.

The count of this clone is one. CDR3 sequence reads: CASSLPGGSAQHF. In DNA form, the CDR3 reads TGTGCCAGCAGCCTCCCGGGGGGTTCCGCCCAGCATTTT. This chain joins TRBV5-6 and TRBJ1-5, with D possibly matching TRBD1 (5 bases). The CDR3 is 13 amino acids. Germline V gene lookup returns CDR1 SGHDT and CDR2 YYEEEE. V was shortened by 4 bases and J by 11 bases, with 16 bases between the two germline ends.

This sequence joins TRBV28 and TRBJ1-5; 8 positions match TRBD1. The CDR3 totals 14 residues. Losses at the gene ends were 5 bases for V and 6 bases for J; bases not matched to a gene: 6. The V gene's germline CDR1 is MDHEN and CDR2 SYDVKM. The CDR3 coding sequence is TGTGCCAGCAGTACTCAGGGGGCGCTTCAGCCCCAGCATTTT. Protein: CASSTQGALQPQHF.

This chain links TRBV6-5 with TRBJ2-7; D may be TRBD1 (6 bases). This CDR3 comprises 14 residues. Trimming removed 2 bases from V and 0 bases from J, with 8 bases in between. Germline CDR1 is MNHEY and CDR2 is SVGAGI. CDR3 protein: CASSYKGGSYEQYF. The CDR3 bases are TGTGCCAGCAGTTACAAAGGGGGCTCCTACGAGCAGTACTTC.